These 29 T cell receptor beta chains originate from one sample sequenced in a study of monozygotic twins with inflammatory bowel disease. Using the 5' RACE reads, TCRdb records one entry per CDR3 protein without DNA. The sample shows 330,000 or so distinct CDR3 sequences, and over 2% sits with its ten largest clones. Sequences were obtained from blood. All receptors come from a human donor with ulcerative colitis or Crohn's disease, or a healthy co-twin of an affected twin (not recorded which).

CDR3 loop: CASSLRTSGGLSSYEQYF. The chain carries TRBV4-1 and TRBJ2-7; TCRdb's D call, TRBD2, is unchecked because there is no DNA. Per germline, CDR1 MGHRA and CDR2 YSYEKL. The CDR3 length is 18 residues.

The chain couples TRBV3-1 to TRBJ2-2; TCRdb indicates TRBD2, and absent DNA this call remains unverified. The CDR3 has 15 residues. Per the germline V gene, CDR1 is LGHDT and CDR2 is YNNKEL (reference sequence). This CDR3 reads CASSQFGGNTGELFF.

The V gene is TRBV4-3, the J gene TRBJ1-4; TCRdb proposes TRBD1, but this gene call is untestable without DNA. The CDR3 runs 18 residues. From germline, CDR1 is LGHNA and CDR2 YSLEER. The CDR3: CASSQDLGTVTTNEKLFF.

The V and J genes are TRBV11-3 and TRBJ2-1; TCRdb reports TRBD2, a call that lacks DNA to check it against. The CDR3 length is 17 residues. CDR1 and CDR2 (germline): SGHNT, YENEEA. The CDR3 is CASSLGSLAADYNEQFF. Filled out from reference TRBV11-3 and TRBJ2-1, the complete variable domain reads EAGVVQSPRYKIIEKKQPVAFWCNPISGHNTLYWYLQNLGQGPELLIRYENEEAVDDSQLPKDRFSAERLKGVDSTLKIQPAELGDSAVYLCASSLGSLAADYNEQFFGPGTRLTVL.

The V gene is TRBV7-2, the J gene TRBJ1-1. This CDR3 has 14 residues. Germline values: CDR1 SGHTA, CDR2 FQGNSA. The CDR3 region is CASSLEGMGTEAFF.

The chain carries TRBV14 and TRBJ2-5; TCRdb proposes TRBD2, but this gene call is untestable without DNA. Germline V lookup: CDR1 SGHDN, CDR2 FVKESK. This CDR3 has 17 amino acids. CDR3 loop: CASSQGVIGLAQETQYF.

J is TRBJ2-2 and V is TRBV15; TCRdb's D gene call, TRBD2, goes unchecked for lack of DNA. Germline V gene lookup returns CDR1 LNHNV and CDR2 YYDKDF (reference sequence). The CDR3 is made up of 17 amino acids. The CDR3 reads CATRTSGGAVYTGELFF.

CDR3 amino acids: CASTTGYEQYF. The chain has TRBV28 and TRBJ2-7. The CDR3 has 11 amino acids. CDR1 and CDR2 from the germline V gene are MDHEN and SYDVKM.

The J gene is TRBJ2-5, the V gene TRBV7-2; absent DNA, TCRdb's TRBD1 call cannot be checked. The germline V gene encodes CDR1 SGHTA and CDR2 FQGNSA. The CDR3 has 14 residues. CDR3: CASSRTAPKETQYF.

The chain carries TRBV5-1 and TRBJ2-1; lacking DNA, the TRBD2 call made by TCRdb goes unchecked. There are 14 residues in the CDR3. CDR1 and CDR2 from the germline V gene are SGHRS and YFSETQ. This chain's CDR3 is CASSLVSGNNEQFF.

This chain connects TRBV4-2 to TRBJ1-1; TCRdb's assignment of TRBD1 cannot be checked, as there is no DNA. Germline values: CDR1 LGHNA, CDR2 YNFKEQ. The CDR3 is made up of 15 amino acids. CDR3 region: CASSQEWAGATEAFF.

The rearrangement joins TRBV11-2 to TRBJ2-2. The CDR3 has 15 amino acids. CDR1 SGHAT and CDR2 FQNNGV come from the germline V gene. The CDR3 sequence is CASSLDPRISGELFF.

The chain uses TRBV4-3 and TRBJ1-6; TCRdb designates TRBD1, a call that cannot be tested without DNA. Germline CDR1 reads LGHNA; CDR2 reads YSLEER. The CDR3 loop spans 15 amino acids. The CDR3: CASSQEFGRGSPLHF.

Here the CDR3 reads CASSRAGTLSSQYF. This chain connects TRBV5-1 to TRBJ2-3; the TCRdb D gene call, TRBD2, has no DNA to confirm it. This CDR3 is built from 14 residues. Germline lookup yields CDR1 SGHRS and CDR2 YFSETQ.

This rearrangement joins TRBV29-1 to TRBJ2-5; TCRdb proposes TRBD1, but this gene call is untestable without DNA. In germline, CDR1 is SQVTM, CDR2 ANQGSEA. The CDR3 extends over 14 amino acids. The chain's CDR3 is CSVEPGQGKETQYF.

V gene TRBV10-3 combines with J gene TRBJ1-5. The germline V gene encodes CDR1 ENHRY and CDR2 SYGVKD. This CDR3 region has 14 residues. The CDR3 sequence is CAISNSLDNQPQHF.

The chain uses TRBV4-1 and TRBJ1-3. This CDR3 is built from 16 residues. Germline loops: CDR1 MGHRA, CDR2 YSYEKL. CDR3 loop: CASSPVTGPPRPGIYF.

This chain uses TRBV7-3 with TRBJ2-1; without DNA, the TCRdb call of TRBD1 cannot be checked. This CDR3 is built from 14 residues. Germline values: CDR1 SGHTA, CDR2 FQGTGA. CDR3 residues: CASSLTIGANEQFF.

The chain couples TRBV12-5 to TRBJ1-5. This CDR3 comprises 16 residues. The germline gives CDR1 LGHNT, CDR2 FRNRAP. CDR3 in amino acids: CASGLVLGPKNQPQHF.

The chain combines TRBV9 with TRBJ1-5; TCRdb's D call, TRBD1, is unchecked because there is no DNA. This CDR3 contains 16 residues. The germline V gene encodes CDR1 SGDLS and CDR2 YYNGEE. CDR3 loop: CASSVPGQGLKQPQHF.

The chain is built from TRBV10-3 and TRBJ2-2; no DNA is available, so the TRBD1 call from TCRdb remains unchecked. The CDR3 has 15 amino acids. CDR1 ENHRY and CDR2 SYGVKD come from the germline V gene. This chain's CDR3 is CAISSSGSFTGELFF.

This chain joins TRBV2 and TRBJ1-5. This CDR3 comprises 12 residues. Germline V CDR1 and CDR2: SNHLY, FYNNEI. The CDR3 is CASSEDYQPQHF.

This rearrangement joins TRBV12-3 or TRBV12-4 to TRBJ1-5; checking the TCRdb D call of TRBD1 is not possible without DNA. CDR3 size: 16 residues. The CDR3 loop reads CASSAGYGTGGQPQHF.

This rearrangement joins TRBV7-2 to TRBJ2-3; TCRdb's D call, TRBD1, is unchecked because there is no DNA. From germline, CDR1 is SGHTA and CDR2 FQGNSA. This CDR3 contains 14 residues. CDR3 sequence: CASSFDRGRDTQYF. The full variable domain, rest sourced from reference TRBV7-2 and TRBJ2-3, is GAGVSQSPSNKVTEKGKDVELRCDPISGHTALYWYRQSLGQGLEFLIYFQGNSAPDKSGLPSDRFSAERTGGSVSTLTIQRTQQEDSAVYLCASSFDRGRDTQYFGPGTRLTVL.

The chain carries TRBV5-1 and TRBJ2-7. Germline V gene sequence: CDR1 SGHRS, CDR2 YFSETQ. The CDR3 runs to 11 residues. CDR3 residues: CASSLANEQYF.

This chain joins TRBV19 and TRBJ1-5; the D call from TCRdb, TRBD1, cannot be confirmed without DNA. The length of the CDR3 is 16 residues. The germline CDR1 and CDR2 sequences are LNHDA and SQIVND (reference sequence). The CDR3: CASSMGRTASNQPQHF.

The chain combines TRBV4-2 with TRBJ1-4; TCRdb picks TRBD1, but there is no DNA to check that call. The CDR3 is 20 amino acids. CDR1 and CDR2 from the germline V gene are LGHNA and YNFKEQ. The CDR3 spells CASSQGGQNTMRPLNEKLFF.

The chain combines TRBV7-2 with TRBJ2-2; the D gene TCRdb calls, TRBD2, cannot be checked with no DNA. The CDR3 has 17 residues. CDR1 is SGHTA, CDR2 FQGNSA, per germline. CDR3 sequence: CASRSLAVTLNTGELFF.

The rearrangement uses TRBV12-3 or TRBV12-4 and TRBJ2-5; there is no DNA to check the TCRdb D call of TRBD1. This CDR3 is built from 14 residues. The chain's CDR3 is CASSKTAFGETQYF.